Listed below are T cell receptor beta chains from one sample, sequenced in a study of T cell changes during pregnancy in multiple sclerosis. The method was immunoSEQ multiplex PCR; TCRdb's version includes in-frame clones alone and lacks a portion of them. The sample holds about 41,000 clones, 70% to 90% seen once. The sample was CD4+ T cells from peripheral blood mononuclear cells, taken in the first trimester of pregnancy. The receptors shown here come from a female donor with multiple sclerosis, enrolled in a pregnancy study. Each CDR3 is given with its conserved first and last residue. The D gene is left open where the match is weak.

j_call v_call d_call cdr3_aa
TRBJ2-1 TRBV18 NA CASSFGDNEQFF
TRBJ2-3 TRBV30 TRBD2 CAWSAFSTSGSTDTQYF
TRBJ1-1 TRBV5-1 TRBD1 CASSPRTGLNTEAFF
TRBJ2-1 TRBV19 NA CASSIGANEQFF
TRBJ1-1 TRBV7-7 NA CASSPLNSGNTEAFF
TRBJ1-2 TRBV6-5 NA CASSYGPWGGNYGYTF
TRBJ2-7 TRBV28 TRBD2 CASSSLAGRREQYF
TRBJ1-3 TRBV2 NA CASTTGRVSGNTIYF
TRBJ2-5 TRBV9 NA CASSFSSGLAGGETQYF
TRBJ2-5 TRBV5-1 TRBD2 CASSGGLAEGNWAQYF
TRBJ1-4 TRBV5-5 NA CASSPQGEKLFF
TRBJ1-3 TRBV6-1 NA CASTATGDSGNTIYF
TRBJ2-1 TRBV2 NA CASSDLRREFF
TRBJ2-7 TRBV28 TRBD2 CASSPILAGGPIEQYF
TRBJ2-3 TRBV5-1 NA CASGQEEDTQYF